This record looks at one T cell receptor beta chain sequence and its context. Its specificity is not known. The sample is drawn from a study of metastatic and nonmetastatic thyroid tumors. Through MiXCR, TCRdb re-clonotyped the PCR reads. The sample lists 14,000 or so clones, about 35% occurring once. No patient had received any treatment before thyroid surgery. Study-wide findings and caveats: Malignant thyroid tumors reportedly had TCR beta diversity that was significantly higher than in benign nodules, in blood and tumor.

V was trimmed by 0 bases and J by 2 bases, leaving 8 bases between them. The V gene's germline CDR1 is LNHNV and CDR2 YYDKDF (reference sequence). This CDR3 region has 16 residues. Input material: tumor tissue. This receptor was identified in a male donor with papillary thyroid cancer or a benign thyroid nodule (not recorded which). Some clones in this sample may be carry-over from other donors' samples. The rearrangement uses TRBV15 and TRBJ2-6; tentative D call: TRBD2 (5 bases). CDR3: CATSRDGETGANVLTF. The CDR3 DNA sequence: TGTGCCACCAGCAGAGACGGGGAAACTGGGGCCAACGTCCTGACTTTC.